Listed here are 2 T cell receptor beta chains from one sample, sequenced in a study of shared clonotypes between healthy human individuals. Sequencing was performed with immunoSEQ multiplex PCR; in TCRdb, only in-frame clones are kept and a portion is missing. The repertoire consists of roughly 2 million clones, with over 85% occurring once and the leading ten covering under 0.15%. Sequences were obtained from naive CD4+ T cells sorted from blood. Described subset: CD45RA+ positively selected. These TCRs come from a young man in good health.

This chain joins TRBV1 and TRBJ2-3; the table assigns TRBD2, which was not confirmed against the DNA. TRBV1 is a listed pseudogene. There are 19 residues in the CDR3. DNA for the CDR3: TGCACCAGCAGCCCCTACGGACTAGCGGGAGCTAGGTGCACAGATACGCAGTATTTT. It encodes CTSSPYGLAGARCTDTQYF.

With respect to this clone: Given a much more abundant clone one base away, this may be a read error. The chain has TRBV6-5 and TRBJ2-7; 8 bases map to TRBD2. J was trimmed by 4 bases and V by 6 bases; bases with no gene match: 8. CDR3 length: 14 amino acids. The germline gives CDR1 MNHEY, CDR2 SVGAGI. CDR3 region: CASRARGGRYEQYF. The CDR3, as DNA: TGTGCCAGCAGGGCACGGGGGGGCCGATACGAGCAGTACTTC.